This TCR beta chain was sequenced for a study of blood T cell repertoires in COVID-19. The ends lost 7 bases at V and 6 bases at J; junction bases unmatched: 4. This CDR3 is built from 14 residues. The germline V gene encodes CDR1 MDHEN and CDR2 SYDVKM. Produced via immunoSEQ multiplex PCR; TCRdb's table is partial and in-frame only. The sample has about 140,000 clones; more than 80% are singletons. This clone was seen just once. The TCR comes from a woman of 80 years or more in a cohort sampled during active or convalescent COVID-19. The sequenced material came from peripheral blood. This chain uses TRBV28 with TRBJ1-5; 12 bases match TRBD1. DNA of the CDR3: TGTGCCAGCAAAGGGACAGGGGGCCGTCAGCCCCAGCATTTT. This sequence encodes CASKGTGGRQPQHF.